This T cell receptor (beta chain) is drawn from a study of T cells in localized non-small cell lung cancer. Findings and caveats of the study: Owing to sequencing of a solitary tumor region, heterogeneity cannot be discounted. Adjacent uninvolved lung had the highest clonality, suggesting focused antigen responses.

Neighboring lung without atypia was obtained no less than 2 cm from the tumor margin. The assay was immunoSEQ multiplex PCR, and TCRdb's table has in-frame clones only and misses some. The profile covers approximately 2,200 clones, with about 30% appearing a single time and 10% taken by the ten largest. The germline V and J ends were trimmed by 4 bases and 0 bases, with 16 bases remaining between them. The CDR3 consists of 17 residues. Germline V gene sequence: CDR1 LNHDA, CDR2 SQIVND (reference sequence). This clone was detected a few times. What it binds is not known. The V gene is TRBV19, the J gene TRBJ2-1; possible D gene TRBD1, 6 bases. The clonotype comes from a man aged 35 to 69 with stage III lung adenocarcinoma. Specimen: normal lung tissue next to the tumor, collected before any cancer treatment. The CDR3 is CASSTPLQGPSYNEQFF. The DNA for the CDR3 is TGTGCCAGTAGTACCCCCTTACAGGGTCCCTCCTACAATGAGCAGTTCTTC.